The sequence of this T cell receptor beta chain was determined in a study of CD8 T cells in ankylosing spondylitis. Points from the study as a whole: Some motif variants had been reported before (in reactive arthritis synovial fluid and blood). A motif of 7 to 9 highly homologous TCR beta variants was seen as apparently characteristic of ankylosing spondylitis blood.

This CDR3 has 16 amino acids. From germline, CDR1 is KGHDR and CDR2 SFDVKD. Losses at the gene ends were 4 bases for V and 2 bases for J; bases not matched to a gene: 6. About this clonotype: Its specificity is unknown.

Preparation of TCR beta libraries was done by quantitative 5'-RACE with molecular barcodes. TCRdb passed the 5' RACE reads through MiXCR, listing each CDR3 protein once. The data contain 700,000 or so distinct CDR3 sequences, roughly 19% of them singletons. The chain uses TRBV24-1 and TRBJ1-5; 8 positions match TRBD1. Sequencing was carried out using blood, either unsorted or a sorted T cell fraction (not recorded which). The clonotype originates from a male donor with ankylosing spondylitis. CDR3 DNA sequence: TGTGCCACCAGTGACGGCGACAGGGGACGCAATCAGCCCCAGCATTTT. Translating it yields CATSDGDRGRNQPQHF.